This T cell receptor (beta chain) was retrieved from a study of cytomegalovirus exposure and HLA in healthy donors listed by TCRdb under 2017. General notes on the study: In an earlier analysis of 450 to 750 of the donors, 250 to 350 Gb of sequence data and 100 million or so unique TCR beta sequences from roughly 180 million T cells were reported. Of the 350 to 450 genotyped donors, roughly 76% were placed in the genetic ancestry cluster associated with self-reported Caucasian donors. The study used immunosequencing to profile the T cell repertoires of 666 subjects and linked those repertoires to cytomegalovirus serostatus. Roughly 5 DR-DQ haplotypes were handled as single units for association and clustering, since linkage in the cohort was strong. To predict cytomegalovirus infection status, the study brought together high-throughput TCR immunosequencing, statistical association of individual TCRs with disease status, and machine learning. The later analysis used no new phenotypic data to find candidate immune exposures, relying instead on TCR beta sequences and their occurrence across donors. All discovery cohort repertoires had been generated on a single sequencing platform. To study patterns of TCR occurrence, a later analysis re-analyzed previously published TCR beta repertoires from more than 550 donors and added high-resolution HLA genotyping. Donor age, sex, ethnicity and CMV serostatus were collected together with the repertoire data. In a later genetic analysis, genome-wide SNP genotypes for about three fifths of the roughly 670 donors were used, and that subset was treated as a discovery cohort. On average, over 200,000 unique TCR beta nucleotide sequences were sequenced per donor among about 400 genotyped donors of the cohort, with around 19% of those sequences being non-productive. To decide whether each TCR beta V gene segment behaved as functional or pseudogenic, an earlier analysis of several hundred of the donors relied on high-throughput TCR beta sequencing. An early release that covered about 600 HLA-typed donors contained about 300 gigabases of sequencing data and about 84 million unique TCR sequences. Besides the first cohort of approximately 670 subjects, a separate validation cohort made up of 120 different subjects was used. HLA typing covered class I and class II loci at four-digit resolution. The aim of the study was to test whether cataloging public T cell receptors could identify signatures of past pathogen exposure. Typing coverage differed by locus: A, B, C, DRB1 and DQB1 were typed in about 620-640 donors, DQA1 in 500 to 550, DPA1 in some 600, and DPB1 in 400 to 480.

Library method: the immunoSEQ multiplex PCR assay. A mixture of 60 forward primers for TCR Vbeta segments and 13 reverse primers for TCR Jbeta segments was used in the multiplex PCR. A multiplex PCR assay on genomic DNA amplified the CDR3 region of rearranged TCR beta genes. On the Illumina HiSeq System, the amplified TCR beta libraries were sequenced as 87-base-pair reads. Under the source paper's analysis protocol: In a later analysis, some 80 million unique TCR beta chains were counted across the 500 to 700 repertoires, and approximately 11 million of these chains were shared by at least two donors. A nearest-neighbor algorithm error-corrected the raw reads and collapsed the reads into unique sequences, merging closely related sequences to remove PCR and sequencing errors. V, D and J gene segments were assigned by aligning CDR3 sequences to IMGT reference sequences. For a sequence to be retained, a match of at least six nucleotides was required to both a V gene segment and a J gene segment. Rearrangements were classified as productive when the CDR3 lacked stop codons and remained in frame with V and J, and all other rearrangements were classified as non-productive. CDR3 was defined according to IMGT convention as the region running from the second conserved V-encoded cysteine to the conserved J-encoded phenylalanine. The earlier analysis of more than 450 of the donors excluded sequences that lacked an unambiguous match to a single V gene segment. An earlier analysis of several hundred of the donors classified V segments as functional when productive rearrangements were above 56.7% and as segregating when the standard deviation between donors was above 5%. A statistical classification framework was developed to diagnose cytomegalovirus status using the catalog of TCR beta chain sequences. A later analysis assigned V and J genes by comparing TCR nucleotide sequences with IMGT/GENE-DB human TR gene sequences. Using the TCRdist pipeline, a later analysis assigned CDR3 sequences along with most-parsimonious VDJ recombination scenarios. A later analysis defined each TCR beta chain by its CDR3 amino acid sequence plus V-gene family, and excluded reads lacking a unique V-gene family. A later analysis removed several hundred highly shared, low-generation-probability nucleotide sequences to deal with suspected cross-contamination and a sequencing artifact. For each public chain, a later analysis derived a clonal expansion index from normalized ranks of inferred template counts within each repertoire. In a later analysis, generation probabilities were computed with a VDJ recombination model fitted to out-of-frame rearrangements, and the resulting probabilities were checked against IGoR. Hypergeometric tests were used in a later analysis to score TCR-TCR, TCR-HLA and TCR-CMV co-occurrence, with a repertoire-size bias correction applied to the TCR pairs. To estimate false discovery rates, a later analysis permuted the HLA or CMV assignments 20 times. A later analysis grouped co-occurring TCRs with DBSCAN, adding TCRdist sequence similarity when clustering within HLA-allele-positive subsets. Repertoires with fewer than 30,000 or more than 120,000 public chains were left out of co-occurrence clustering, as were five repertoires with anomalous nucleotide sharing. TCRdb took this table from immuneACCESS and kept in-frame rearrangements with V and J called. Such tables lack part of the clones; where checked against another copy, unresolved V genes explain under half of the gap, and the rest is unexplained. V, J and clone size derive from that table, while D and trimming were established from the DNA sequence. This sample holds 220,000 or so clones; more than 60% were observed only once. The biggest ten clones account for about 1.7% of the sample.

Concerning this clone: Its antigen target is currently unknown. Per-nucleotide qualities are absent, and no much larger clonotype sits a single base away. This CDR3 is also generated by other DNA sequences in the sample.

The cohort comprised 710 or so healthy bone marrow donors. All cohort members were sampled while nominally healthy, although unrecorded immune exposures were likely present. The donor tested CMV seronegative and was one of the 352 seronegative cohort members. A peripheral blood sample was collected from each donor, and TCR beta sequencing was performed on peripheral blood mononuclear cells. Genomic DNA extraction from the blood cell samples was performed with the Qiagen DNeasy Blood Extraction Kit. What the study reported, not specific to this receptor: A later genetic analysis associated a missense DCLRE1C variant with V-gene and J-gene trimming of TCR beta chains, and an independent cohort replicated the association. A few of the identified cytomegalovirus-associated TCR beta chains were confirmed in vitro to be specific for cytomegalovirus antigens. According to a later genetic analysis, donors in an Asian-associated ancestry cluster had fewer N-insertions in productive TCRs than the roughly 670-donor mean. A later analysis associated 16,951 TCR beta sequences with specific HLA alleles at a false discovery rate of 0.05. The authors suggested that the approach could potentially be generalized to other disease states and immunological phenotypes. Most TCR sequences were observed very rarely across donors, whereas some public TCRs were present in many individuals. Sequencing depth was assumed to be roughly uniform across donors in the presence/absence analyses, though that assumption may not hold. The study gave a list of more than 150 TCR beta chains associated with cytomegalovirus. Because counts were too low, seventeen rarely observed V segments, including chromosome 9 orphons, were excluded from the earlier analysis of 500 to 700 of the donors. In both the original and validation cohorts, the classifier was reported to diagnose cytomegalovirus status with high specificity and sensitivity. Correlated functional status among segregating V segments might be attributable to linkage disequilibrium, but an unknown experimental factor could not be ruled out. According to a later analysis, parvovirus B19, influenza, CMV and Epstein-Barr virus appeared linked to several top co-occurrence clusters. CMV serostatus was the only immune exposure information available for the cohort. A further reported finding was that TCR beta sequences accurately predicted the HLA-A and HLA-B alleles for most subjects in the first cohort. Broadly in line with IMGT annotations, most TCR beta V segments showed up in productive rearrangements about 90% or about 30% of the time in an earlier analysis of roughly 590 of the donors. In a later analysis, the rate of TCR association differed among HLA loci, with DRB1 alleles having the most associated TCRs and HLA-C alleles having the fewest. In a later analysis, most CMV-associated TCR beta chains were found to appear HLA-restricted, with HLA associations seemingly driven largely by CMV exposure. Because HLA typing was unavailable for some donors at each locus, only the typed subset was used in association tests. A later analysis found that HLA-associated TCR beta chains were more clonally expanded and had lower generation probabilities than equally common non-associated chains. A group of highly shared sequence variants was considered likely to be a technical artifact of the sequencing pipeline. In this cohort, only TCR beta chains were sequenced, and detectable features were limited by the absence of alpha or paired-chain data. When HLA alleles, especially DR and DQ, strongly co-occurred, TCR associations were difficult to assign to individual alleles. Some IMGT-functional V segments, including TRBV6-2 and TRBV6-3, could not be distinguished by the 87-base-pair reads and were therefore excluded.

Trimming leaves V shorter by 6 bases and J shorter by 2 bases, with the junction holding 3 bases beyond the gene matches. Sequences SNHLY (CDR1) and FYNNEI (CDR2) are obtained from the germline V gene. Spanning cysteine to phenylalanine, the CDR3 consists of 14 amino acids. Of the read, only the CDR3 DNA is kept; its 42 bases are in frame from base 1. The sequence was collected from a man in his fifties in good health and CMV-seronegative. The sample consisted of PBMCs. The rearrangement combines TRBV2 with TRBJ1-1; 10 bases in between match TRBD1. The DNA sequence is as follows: TGTGCCAGCAGGAGGGACAGGGGAAACACTGAAGCTTTCTTT. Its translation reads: CASRRDRGNTEAFF.